The next 22 T cell receptor beta chains were all read from a single sample in a study of shared clonotypes between healthy human individuals. The assay was immunoSEQ multiplex PCR, and TCRdb's table has in-frame clones only and misses some. The sample holds some 1,600,000 clones; 95% to 99% are singletons and the top ten take approximately 0.45%. The specimen was naive CD4+ T cells sorted from blood. Stated subset: CD45RA+ positively selected. Receptors originate from a man between 25 and 39 years old in good health.

The rearrangement uses TRBV4-1 and TRBJ2-5; D not resolved. CDR3 length: 12 residues. V lost 0 bases to trimming and J lost 4 bases, with 3 bases between them. Per germline, CDR1 MGHRA and CDR2 YSYEKL. The CDR3 bases are TGCGCCAGCAGCCAAGATAGAGAGACCCAGTACTTC. Encoded protein: CASSQDRETQYF.

This clone showed up just once. The V gene is TRBV4-1, the J gene TRBJ2-7, with TRBD1 matching 7 bases. V lost 6 bases, J lost 1 base, and 6 bases stayed unmatched. Germline lookup yields CDR1 MGHRA and CDR2 YSYEKL. This CDR3 is 14 amino acids long. CDR3 sequence: CASRAAGGSYEQYF. The CDR3 DNA sequence: TGCGCCAGCAGAGCGGCAGGGGGATCCTACGAGCAGTACTTC.

Remarks on this clone: The junction and the germline gene differ at one end; a read error may be behind it. The J gene is TRBJ2-1, the V gene TRBV5-4; possibly TRBD1 or TRBD2 for D (6 bases each). The CDR3 has 15 residues. Germline V gene data show CDR1 as SGHNT and CDR2 as YYREEE (reference sequence). The DNA for the CDR3 is TGTGCCAGCACCTTGGGGGGCGCCTCCCTGTTAGAGCAGTTCTTC. Protein product: CASTLGGASLLEQFF.

This rearrangement joins TRBV30 to TRBJ1-4; TRBD1 is a possible D gene (6 bases). CDR1 is GTSNPN, CDR2 SVGIG, per germline (reference sequence). Trimming took off 2 bases at V and 2 bases at J, with 21 bases between the two ends. The CDR3 spans 18 residues. The CDR3 here is CAWSPYKPGGSTNEKLFF. The CDR3 bases are TGTGCCTGGAGTCCCTATAAGCCGGGGGGCTCGACTAATGAAAAACTGTTTTTT.

This clone was seen only once. The chain recombines TRBV10-2 with TRBJ2-3; weak D call: TRBD2 (6 bases). The CDR3 spans 14 residues. From germline, CDR1 is WSHSY and CDR2 SAAADI. V lost 6 bases to trimming and J lost 6 bases, with 16 bases between them. CDR3: CASRRAGSSDTQYF. The CDR3 DNA follows: TGCGCCAGCAGGAGGGCGGGAAGTTCGGATACGCAGTATTTT.

The chain joins TRBV10-2 to TRBJ1-1; 7 positions match TRBD1. Looked up from germline, CDR1 is WSHSY and CDR2 is SAAADI. The CDR3 is made up of 15 amino acids. V shed 0 bases, J shed 1 base, and the junction held 2 bases outside the gene matches. The CDR3 protein is CASSESGTANTEAFF. CDR3 in DNA: TGCGCCAGCAGTGAGTCCGGGACAGCGAACACTGAAGCTTTCTTT.

The chain joins TRBV29-1 to TRBJ2-5; 8 positions agree with TRBD1. The germline V gene has CDR1 SQVTM and CDR2 ANQGSEA. J was trimmed by 5 bases and V by 8 bases; bases with no gene match: 16. CDR3 length: 15 amino acids. DNA of the CDR3: TGCAGCATGCTGCGCCTCCAGGGGGCAGGGGAGACCCAGTACTTC. This sequence encodes CSMLRLQGAGETQYF.

This chain uses TRBV9 with TRBJ2-3, with 10 bases lining up with TRBD2. Germline loops: CDR1 SGDLS, CDR2 YYNGEE. The V gene end was trimmed by 0 bases and the J gene end by 3 bases; junction bases not matched to a gene: 7. CDR3 length: 17 amino acids. The CDR3 bases are TGTGCCAGCAGCGTAGCTTCTAGCGGGAGTCCGACAGATACGCAGTATTTT. It codes for CASSVASSGSPTDTQYF.

The rearrangement joins TRBV5-8 to TRBJ2-6, with D hard to call. Germline V gives CDR1 SGHTS, CDR2 YDEGEE. V was clipped by 0 bases and J by 0 bases, with 4 bases between them. This CDR3 has 15 amino acids. For the CDR3, the DNA is TGTGCCAGCAGCTTGGTTAGCTCTGGGGCCAACGTCCTGACTTTC. Translation gives CASSLVSSGANVLTF.

The CDR3 reads CASSMDRGDYGYTF. CDR3 nucleotide sequence: TGTGCCAGCAGCATGGACAGGGGGGACTATGGCTACACCTTC. This chain links TRBV28 with TRBJ1-2, with TRBD1 identical over 10 bases. V lost 6 bases, J lost 3 bases, and 4 bases stayed unmatched. Germline-derived CDR1 and CDR2 are MDHEN and SYDVKM. This CDR3 is built from 14 residues.

This chain connects TRBV9 to TRBJ2-1; 7 nucleotides agree with TRBD2. The CDR3 is 14 amino acids. Trimming cost V 2 bases and J 9 bases; bases outside gene matches: 8. The germline CDR1 and CDR2 sequences are SGDLS and YYNGEE. This chain's CDR3 is CASSVYGGGLEQFF. The CDR3 DNA reads as TGTGCCAGCAGCGTTTACGGGGGAGGGCTTGAGCAGTTCTTC. The full variable domain, completed using reference TRBV9 and TRBJ2-1, is DSGVTQTPKHLITATGQRVTLRCSPRSGDLSVYWYQQSLDQGLQFLIQYYNGEERAKGNILERFSAQQFPDLHSELNLSSLELGDSALYFCASSVYGGGLEQFFGPGTRLTVL.

V gene TRBV28 combines with J gene TRBJ1-2, with D possibly TRBD1 on 6 matching bases. Per germline, CDR1 MDHEN and CDR2 SYDVKM. Trimming pared 7 bases from V and 2 bases from J, leaving 11 bases between. There are 13 residues in the CDR3. The CDR3: CASNLQGNYGYTF. The CDR3 DNA reads TGTGCCAGCAACCTGCAGGGGAACTATGGCTACACCTTC.

This clone has more than one count but fewer than ten. Additional DNA sequences in this sample encode the identical CDR3. The chain has TRBV28 and TRBJ1-3; D is unresolved. V was clipped by 3 bases and J by 4 bases, with 4 bases between them. CDR3 length: 12 amino acids. CDR1 and CDR2 from the germline V gene are MDHEN and SYDVKM. The CDR3, as DNA: TGTGCCAGCAGTTTCTCCGGAAACACCATATATTTT. Protein: CASSFSGNTIYF. The whole variable domain, remainder taken from reference TRBV28 and TRBJ1-3, is DVKVTQSSRYLVKRTGEKVFLECVQDMDHENMFWYRQDPGLGLRLIYFSYDVKMKEKGDIPEGYSVSREKKERFSLILESASTNQTSMYLCASSFSGNTIYFGEGSWLTVV.

This chain links TRBV11-2 with TRBJ2-1, with 8 nucleotides matching TRBD2. This CDR3 region has 12 residues. Germline V gene data show CDR1 as SGHAT and CDR2 as FQNNGV. Trimming removed 5 bases from V and 15 bases from J; junction bases left unmatched: 9. CDR3 protein: CASSIGSGGVFF. The CDR3 DNA follows: TGTGCCAGCAGCATAGGATCGGGGGGGGTGTTCTTC. The full variable domain, its missing parts supplied by reference TRBV11-2 and TRBJ2-1, is EAGVAQSPRYKIIEKRQSVAFWCNPISGHATLYWYQQILGQGPKLLIQFQNNGVVDDSQLPKDRFSAERLKGVDSTLKIQPAKLEDSAVYLCASSIGSGGVFFGPGTRLTVL.

V and J are TRBV30 and TRBJ2-3; no firm D call. Germline CDR1 reads GTSNPN; CDR2 reads SVGIG (reference sequence). The CDR3 extends over 12 amino acids. V gave up 3 bases and J gave up 0 bases, with 4 bases separating them. The CDR3 region is CAWRFSTDTQYF. CDR3 coding DNA: TGTGCCTGGAGGTTTAGCACAGATACGCAGTATTTT.

The genes are TRBV11-3 and TRBJ2-3; D unclear. This CDR3 has 15 amino acids. CDR1 is SGHNT, CDR2 YENEEA, per germline. V was trimmed by 5 bases and J by 2 bases, leaving 14 bases between them. The CDR3 loop is CASSRNWGNTDTQYF. The CDR3 bases are TGTGCCAGCAGCCGGAACTGGGGAAACACAGATACGCAGTATTTT.

V and J are TRBV2 and TRBJ2-7; D is uncertain. V lost 5 bases and J 0 bases, leaving 14 bases between the germline ends. Per germline, CDR1 SNHLY and CDR2 FYNNEI. This CDR3 contains 15 residues. The chain's CDR3 is CASSRSSQFSYEQYF. CDR3 nucleotide sequence: TGTGCCAGCAGTAGGAGCTCCCAATTCTCCTACGAGCAGTACTTC.

This chain's CDR3 is CASMAGETQYF. Here the CDR3 DNA reads TGTGCCAGCATGGCAGGGGAGACCCAGTACTTC. V usage is TRBV2 and J usage is TRBJ2-5, with D tentatively TRBD1 (5 bases). The CDR3 contains 11 residues. Germline assignment: CDR1 SNHLY and CDR2 FYNNEI. Trimming shortened V by 7 bases and J by 5 bases, and 8 bases separated the two germline ends.

This sequence joins TRBV5-1 and TRBJ2-7; possible D gene TRBD2, 5 bases. The CDR3 is made up of 14 amino acids. Per germline, CDR1 SGHRS and CDR2 YFSETQ. V lost 0 bases to trimming and J lost 3 bases, with 10 bases between them. The CDR3: CASSLGLTYYEQYF. The CDR3 DNA reads TGCGCCAGCAGCTTGGGACTAACCTACTACGAGCAGTACTTC.

Comment on this clone: The sample holds other DNA sequences that translate to the same CDR3. The rearrangement uses TRBV20-1 and TRBJ2-7; no firm D call. Germline values: CDR1 DFQATT, CDR2 SNEGSKA (reference sequence). This CDR3 region has 11 residues. V lost 2 bases and J 2 bases, leaving 4 bases between the germline ends. The CDR3 coding sequence is TGCAGTGCTAGAAGAACCTACGAGCAGTACTTC. Translated, it gives CSARRTYEQYF.

The chain recombines TRBV19 with TRBJ1-4; D perhaps matches TRBD1 (5 bases). Germline V gives CDR1 LNHDA, CDR2 SQIVND (reference sequence). V lost 3 bases and J 7 bases, leaving 18 bases between the germline ends. The CDR3 has 16 residues. The CDR3 sequence: CASSMGKYRSAEKLFF. The CDR3 nucleotides are TGTGCCAGTAGTATGGGGAAATACAGGTCAGCTGAAAAACTGTTTTTT.

V gene TRBV6-5 combines with J gene TRBJ2-1; 8 nucleotides align to TRBD2. The junction had 8 bases not matched to a gene; V was cut back by 7 bases and J by 6 bases. There are 14 residues in the CDR3. Per germline, CDR1 MNHEY and CDR2 SVGAGI. CDR3 sequence (DNA): TGTGCCAGCATCGCAGCGGGAGCCCGCAATGAGCAGTTCTTC. Its translation is CASIAAGARNEQFF.